This entry is about one T cell receptor (beta chain). Its antigen is currently unknown. The data derive from a study of T cell responses to AZD1222 COVID-19 vaccine. It was second doses at about 4 or about 12 weeks that were pooled. In germline, CDR1 is KGHDR, CDR2 SFDVKD. The CDR3 has 14 amino acids. The J segment lost 4 bases and the V segment lost 8 bases, leaving 6 bases of the junction unmatched. The repertoire was sequenced with immunoSEQ multiplex PCR; TCRdb's copy has only in-frame clones and lacks some. The sample yields approximately 200,000 clones, 80% to 95% seen once. Study-level points and caveats: Donors were chiefly white British, with a greater number of females, and clonal diversity was perhaps underestimated. Among vaccine-associated CD4 TCRs, coverage spanned spike, with dominance at 160-218 and 743-854. An increase in Spike-specific TCR breadth and depth was observed after two AZD1222 doses.

The source is an adult who received the AZD1222 COVID-19 vaccine. The specimen was peripheral blood, collected 28 days after the second AZD1222 dose. The chain couples TRBV24-1 to TRBJ2-1; 8 positions agree with TRBD2. The CDR3 protein is CATTGGPSYNEQFF. Here the CDR3 DNA reads TGTGCCACCACGGGGGGGCCATCATACAATGAGCAGTTCTTC.